This TCR beta chain was sequenced for a study of control samples from healthy donors and cancer patients. This table comes from immunoSEQ multiplex PCR, and its TCRdb copy is limited to in-frame clones, with some not included. In the table there are 400,000 to 450,000 clones, roughly 90% of which are singletons. The sample comprised PBMCs. The origin of this receptor is a man aged 35 to 55 with head and neck cancer.

As DNA, the CDR3 is TGTGCCAGTAGATCGGGACAGGGGATGAACACTGAAGCTTTCTTT. It translates to CASRSGQGMNTEAFF. The chain has TRBV19 and TRBJ1-1, with TRBD1 matching over 10 bases. V lost 6 bases to trimming and J lost 0 bases; unmatched junction nucleotides: 4. CDR3 length: 15 residues. The germline gives CDR1 LNHDA, CDR2 SQIVND (reference sequence).